What follows are 29 T cell receptor beta chains derived from one specimen sequenced in a study of blood T cell repertoires in COVID-19. Sequencing used immunoSEQ multiplex PCR; TCRdb keeps in-frame clones, though not all of them. The sample includes 180,000 or so clones, approximately 85% of them seen just once. The sequenced sample consisted of peripheral blood. The receptors originated from a woman aged 60-75 years with acute or convalescent COVID-19.

This chain links TRBV7-2 with TRBJ2-5; tentatively, D is TRBD2 (7 bases). The CDR3 covers 16 residues. V lost 1 base, J lost 5 bases, and 17 bases lay in between. Germline CDR1 SGHTA, CDR2 FQGNSA. The CDR3 region is CASSLGLGGGRETQYF. The CDR3 DNA reads as TGTGCCAGCAGCTTAGGTTTAGGGGGAGGGAGGGAGACCCAGTACTTC. Full variable domain (missing parts from reference TRBV7-2 and TRBJ2-5): GAGVSQSPSNKVTEKGKDVELRCDPISGHTALYWYRQSLGQGLEFLIYFQGNSAPDKSGLPSDRFSAERTGGSVSTLTIQRTQQEDSAVYLCASSLGLGGGRETQYFGPGTRLLVL.

The chain joins TRBV19 to TRBJ2-3, with TRBD2 identical over 10 bases. The CDR3 runs to 16 residues. CDR1 and CDR2 from the germline V gene are LNHDA and SQIVND (reference sequence). The V gene end was trimmed by 3 bases and the J gene end by 2 bases; junction bases not matched to a gene: 5. CDR3 sequence reads: CASSMGTSANTDTQYF. DNA of the CDR3: TGTGCCAGTAGTATGGGGACTAGCGCCAACACAGATACGCAGTATTTT.

CDR3 residues: CAWSAKGQGNSPLHF. For the CDR3, the DNA is TGTGCCTGGAGTGCCAAGGGCCAGGGAAACTCACCCCTCCACTTT. V usage is TRBV30 and J usage is TRBJ1-6, with a weak D call TRBD1 (5 bases). There are 15 residues in the CDR3. CDR1 and CDR2 (germline): GTSNPN, SVGIG (reference sequence). V gave up 1 base and J gave up 10 bases, with 17 bases separating them.

This chain links TRBV10-3 with TRBJ1-4; weak D call: TRBD1 (5 bases). With 4 bases removed from V and 5 bases from J, the gap between germline ends came to 14 bases. Germline CDR1 reads ENHRY; CDR2 reads SYGVKD. This CDR3 is 15 amino acids long. CDR3 region: CAISAAGTANEKLFF. CDR3 bases: TGTGCCATCAGTGCTGCGGGGACGGCGAATGAAAAACTGTTTTTT.

The chain employs TRBV28 and TRBJ1-6; TRBD1 matches 8 bases. CDR3 length: 16 residues. The J segment lost 1 base and the V segment lost 6 bases, leaving 5 bases of the junction unmatched. In germline, CDR1 is MDHEN, CDR2 SYDVKM. Here the CDR3 DNA reads TGTGCCAGCAGGTTAGACAGGGGTTCCTATAATTCACCCCTCCACTTT. Residues: CASRLDRGSYNSPLHF. Filled out from reference TRBV28 and TRBJ1-6, the complete variable domain reads DVKVTQSSRYLVKRTGEKVFLECVQDMDHENMFWYRQDPGLGLRLIYFSYDVKMKEKGDIPEGYSVSREKKERFSLILESASTNQTSMYLCASRLDRGSYNSPLHFGNGTRLTVT.

The rearrangement links TRBV7-8 to TRBJ1-1, with TRBD1 as a possible D gene (5 bases). Germline values: CDR1 SGHVS, CDR2 FQNEAQ. The CDR3 has 13 amino acids. Trimming removed 6 bases at V and 1 base at J, with 9 bases between. The CDR3 protein is CASRKDRNTEAFF. CDR3 DNA: TGTGCCAGCAGAAAAGACAGGAACACTGAAGCTTTCTTT. The variable domain in full, completed from reference TRBV7-8 and TRBJ1-1, reads GAGVSQSPRYKVAKRGQDVALRCDPISGHVSLFWYQQALGQGPEFLTYFQNEAQLDKSGLPSDRFFAERPEGSVSTLKIQRTQQEDSAVYLCASRKDRNTEAFFGQGTRLTVV.

The chain links TRBV6-2 or TRBV6-3 to TRBJ2-7; TRBD1 might be the D (6 bases). The ends were cut back, 0 bases at V and 3 bases at J, with 15 bases in the middle. The germline gives CDR1 MNHEY, CDR2 SVGEGT. This CDR3 has 16 residues. Here the CDR3 DNA reads TGTGCCAGCAGTTACTCGAAGGTTGCCAGGGGCTACGAGCAGTACGTC. It specifies CASSYSKVARGYEQYV.

About this clone: The identical CDR3 is also encoded by other nucleotide sequences in the sample. This chain connects TRBV10-2 to TRBJ2-3; 10 bases are a match to TRBD2. There are 17 residues in the CDR3. From germline, CDR1 is WSHSY and CDR2 SAAADI. Germline trimming cut 0 bases from V and 1 base from J; bases unmatched to any gene: 4. The CDR3 region is CASSESKLAGGTDTQYF. CDR3 DNA: TGCGCCAGCAGTGAGTCGAAGCTAGCGGGGGGCACAGATACGCAGTATTTT.

The J gene is TRBJ1-5, the V gene TRBV9; D remains unclear. The CDR3 totals 14 residues. V lost 0 bases to trimming and J lost 7 bases, with 11 bases between them. The germline V gene has CDR1 SGDLS and CDR2 YYNGEE. The CDR3 coding sequence is TGTGCCAGCAGCGTAGGAATACCTGGCCAGCCCCAGCATTTT. Translation gives CASSVGIPGQPQHF.

This chain joins TRBV19 and TRBJ1-5; D might be TRBD1 (5 bases). Germline-derived CDR1 and CDR2 are LNHDA and SQIVND (reference sequence). This CDR3 has 15 residues. With 5 bases removed from V and 0 bases from J, the gap between germline ends came to 11 bases. DNA of the CDR3: TGTGCCAGTAGTGGGGAGGGGATTAGCAATCAGCCCCAGCATTTT. This gives the protein CASSGEGISNQPQHF.

This chain uses TRBV10-3 with TRBJ1-2, with TRBD1 as a possible D gene (6 bases). This CDR3 contains 17 residues. Germline loops: CDR1 ENHRY, CDR2 SYGVKD. Trimming cost V 6 bases and J 0 bases, with 20 bases left between them. This CDR3 is CAIRPGQERGSNYGYTF. The CDR3 nucleotides are TGTGCCATCAGGCCGGGACAAGAGAGGGGGTCTAACTATGGCTACACCTTC.

This clone was seen a single time. The chain has TRBV15 and TRBJ1-1; TRBD1 matches at 9 bases. With 7 bases clipped from V and 0 bases from J, the junction kept 9 bases outside the gene matches. The germline CDR1 and CDR2 sequences are LNHNV and YYDKDF (reference sequence). The CDR3 is 16 amino acids. The CDR3 DNA reads as TGTGCCACCACCCCGACAGGGGGAGGGATGAACACTGAAGCTTTCTTT. Protein sequence: CATTPTGGGMNTEAFF.

J is TRBJ2-1 and V is TRBV11-2; 7 bases are a match to TRBD2. CDR3 length equals 14 residues. After removal of 4 bases from V and 6 bases from J, the junction contained 6 bases not matched to a gene. The germline V gene has CDR1 SGHAT and CDR2 FQNNGV. CDR3 DNA sequence: TGTGCCAGCAGCTGGGCGGGAGACGGCAATGAGCAGTTCTTC. Translating it yields CASSWAGDGNEQFF.

This clone was found once. The gene calls are TRBV9 and TRBJ1-1; D uncertain. The V end lost 4 bases, the J end lost 0 bases, and 4 bases lay between the germline ends. CDR1 is SGDLS, CDR2 YYNGEE, per germline. This CDR3 spans 12 amino acids. The DNA for the CDR3 is TGTGCCAGCAGCTCTATGAACACTGAAGCTTTCTTT. Translation gives CASSSMNTEAFF.

The V and J genes are TRBV27 and TRBJ1-1; D is unclear. The CDR3 has 13 amino acids. The V and J ends lost 8 bases and 4 bases respectively, with 14 bases between them. Germline-derived CDR1 and CDR2 are MNHEY and SMNVEV (reference sequence). CDR3 DNA sequence: TGTGCCAGCTCAGGTTGGGCGGGCACTGAAGCTTTCTTT. It specifies CASSGWAGTEAFF.

The gene calls are TRBV6-5 and TRBJ2-3; no clear D gene. The CDR3 extends over 14 amino acids. Germline CDR1 reads MNHEY; CDR2 reads SVGAGI. Trimming left V 6 bases short and J 0 bases short, with 10 bases between. CDR3 nucleotide sequence: TGTGCCAGCAGCCGAGCGACTAGCACAGATACGCAGTATTTT. Translated: CASSRATSTDTQYF.

This clone was seen a handful of times. CDR3 in DNA: TGCAGCGTCGGATGGACTAGCGGGACAAAGATCACAGATACGCAGTATTTT. Protein: CSVGWTSGTKITDTQYF. The V call is TRBV29-1, the J call TRBJ2-3, with 12 bases that match TRBD2. The CDR3 spans 17 residues. Germline CDR1 is SQVTM and CDR2 is ANQGSEA. The ends lost 6 bases at V and 2 bases at J; junction bases unmatched: 12.

This chain joins TRBV5-1 and TRBJ2-4, with D possibly TRBD1 on 6 matching bases. V was clipped by 1 base and J by 0 bases, with 11 bases between them. The germline gives CDR1 SGHRS, CDR2 YFSETQ. The CDR3 spans 16 residues. The CDR3 bases are TGCGCCAGCAGCTTGTCAGGGGCTCTAGCCAAAAACATTCAGTACTTC. This sequence encodes CASSLSGALAKNIQYF.

The chain uses TRBV19 and TRBJ1-3; D might be TRBD1 (5 bases). Trimming pared 4 bases from V and 0 bases from J, leaving 16 bases between. This CDR3 spans 17 amino acids. Germline loops: CDR1 LNHDA, CDR2 SQIVND (reference sequence). The CDR3: CASSSPVAGPSGNTIYF. The CDR3 DNA reads as TGTGCCAGTAGTAGTCCCGTTGCGGGACCCTCTGGAAACACCATATATTTT.

The chain is built from TRBV19 and TRBJ1-4, with D tentatively TRBD1 (5 bases). CDR1 is LNHDA, CDR2 SQIVND, per germline (reference sequence). V was trimmed by 4 bases and J by 3 bases, leaving 18 bases between them. The CDR3 loop spans 17 amino acids. In DNA form, the CDR3 reads TGTGCCAGTAGTACCCTACCGGGGGAGCGGGCTAATGAAAAACTGTTTTTT. Its protein product is CASSTLPGERANEKLFF. Variable domain in full (rest from reference TRBV19 and TRBJ1-4): DGGITQSPKYLFRKEGQNVTLSCEQNLNHDAMYWYRQDPGQGLRLIYYSQIVNDFQKGDIAEGYSVSREKKESFPLTVTSAQKNPTAFYLCASSTLPGERANEKLFFGSGTQLSVL.

The chain uses TRBV12-3 or TRBV12-4 and TRBJ1-2; tentative D call: TRBD1 (5 bases). The V gene lost 3 bases and the J gene lost 8 bases, with 7 bases spanning the gap. This CDR3 has 11 residues. This chain's CDR3 is CASSFGGGYTF. The CDR3 DNA reads as TGTGCCAGCAGTTTCGGGGGAGGCTACACCTTC.

The chain carries TRBV19 and TRBJ1-2; 7 nucleotides line up with TRBD1. CDR1 and CDR2 from the germline V gene are LNHDA and SQIVND (reference sequence). The CDR3 totals 15 residues. J was trimmed by 1 base and V by 5 bases; bases with no gene match: 7. The CDR3 bases are TGTGCCAGTAGTGTATCCAGGGGGTTTAACTATGGCTACACCTTC. It is translated as CASSVSRGFNYGYTF.

V is TRBV27 and J is TRBJ2-1; 12 bases map to TRBD2. CDR1 is MNHEY and CDR2 is SMNVEV in the germline V gene (reference sequence). Losses at the gene ends were 6 bases for V and 9 bases for J; bases not matched to a gene: 9. The CDR3 runs to 15 residues. CDR3: CASRLAGGPIGEQFF. The CDR3 nucleotides read TGTGCCAGCAGGCTAGCGGGAGGGCCTATAGGTGAGCAGTTCTTC.

V usage is TRBV5-1 and J usage is TRBJ2-1; 7 bases map to TRBD2. Germline V lookup: CDR1 SGHRS, CDR2 YFSETQ. CDR3 length: 13 amino acids. V was clipped by 7 bases and J by 4 bases; unmatched bases: 5. CDR3: CASARTSYNEQFF. CDR3 DNA sequence: TGCGCCAGCGCCCGGACTAGTTACAATGAGCAGTTCTTC.

The chain combines TRBV5-1 with TRBJ2-1; D might be TRBD2 (6 bases). Germline lookup yields CDR1 SGHRS and CDR2 YFSETQ. The CDR3 is made up of 15 amino acids. V was trimmed by 1 base and J by 3 bases, leaving 11 bases between them. The CDR3 DNA reads as TGCGCCAGCAGCTTGACGGGAGAGGGCTACAATGAGCAGTTCTTC. It codes for CASSLTGEGYNEQFF.

On this clone itself: An end of the junction does not agree with germline; a read error may underlie this. The V gene is TRBV30, the J gene TRBJ1-6; a possible D gene is TRBD1 (6 bases). The germline gives CDR1 GTSNPN, CDR2 SVGIG (reference sequence). This CDR3 region has 15 residues. The CDR3 nucleotides read TGTGCCTGGAGAGTACAGGGACCGTATAGTTCACCCCTCCACTTT. It translates to CAWRVQGPYSSPLHF. Variable domain in full (rest from reference TRBV30 and TRBJ1-6): SQTIHQWPATLVQPVGSPLSLECTVEGTSNPNLYWYRQAAGRGLQLLFYSVGIGQISSEVPQNLSASRPQDRQFILSSKKLLLSDSGFYLCAWRVQGPYSSPLHFGNGTRLTVT.

J is TRBJ2-1 and V is TRBV27; 14 bases are shared with TRBD2. The J segment lost 10 bases and the V segment lost 3 bases, leaving 8 bases of the junction unmatched. The V gene's germline CDR1 is MNHEY and CDR2 SMNVEV (reference sequence). The CDR3 runs 16 residues. The DNA of the CDR3 is TGTGCCAGCAGTTTTTCGGGGACTAGCGGGAGTATGGAGCAGTTCTTC. As protein: CASSFSGTSGSMEQFF.

The chain joins TRBV7-3 to TRBJ2-1, with 13 nucleotides matching TRBD2. Germline V gene data show CDR1 as SGHTA and CDR2 as FQGTGA. This CDR3 has 15 amino acids. V dropped 3 bases and J dropped 4; count of bases not matched to a gene: 0. Written as DNA, the CDR3 is TGTGCCAGCAGCTTGACTAGCGGGGGGTACAATGAGCAGTTCTTC. The encoded protein is CASSLTSGGYNEQFF.

The CDR3 DNA is TGTGCCAGCAGCGGGACAGGGGACTATGGCTACACCTTC. Encoded protein: CASSGTGDYGYTF. The J gene is TRBJ1-2, the V gene TRBV3-1 (or the pseudogene TRBV3-2); 10 bases match TRBD1. Per germline, CDR1 LGHDT and CDR2 YNNKEL (reference sequence). V shed 5 bases, J shed 3 bases, and the junction held 0 bases outside the gene matches. CDR3 size: 13 residues.